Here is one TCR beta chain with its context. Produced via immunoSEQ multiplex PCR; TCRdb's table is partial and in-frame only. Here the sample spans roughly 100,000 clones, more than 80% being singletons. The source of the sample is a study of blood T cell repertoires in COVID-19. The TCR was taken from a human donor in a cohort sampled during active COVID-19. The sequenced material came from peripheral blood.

CDR3 in DNA: TGCGCCAGCAGCTTGGGACTCAGGGGGCGAGAAGATACGCAGTATTTT. Translated, it gives CASSLGLRGREDTQYF. The rearrangement links TRBV5-1 to TRBJ2-3; 8 bases line up with TRBD1. The J segment lost 5 bases and the V segment lost 0 bases, leaving 8 bases of the junction unmatched. In germline, CDR1 is SGHRS, CDR2 YFSETQ. CDR3 length: 16 residues.